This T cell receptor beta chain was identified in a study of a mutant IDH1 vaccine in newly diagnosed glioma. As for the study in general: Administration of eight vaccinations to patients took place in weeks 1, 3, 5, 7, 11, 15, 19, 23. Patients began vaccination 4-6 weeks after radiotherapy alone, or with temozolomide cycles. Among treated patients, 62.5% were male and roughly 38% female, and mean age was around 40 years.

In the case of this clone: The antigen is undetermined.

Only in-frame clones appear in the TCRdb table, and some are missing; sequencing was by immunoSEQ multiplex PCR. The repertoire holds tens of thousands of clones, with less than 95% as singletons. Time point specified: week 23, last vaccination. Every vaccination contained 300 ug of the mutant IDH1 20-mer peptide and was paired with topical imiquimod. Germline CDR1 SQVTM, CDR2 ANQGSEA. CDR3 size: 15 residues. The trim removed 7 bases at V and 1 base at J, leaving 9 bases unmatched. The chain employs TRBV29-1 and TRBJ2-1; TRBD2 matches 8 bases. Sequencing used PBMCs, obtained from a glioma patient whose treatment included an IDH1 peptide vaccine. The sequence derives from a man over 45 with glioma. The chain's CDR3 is CSAAQGLASYNEQFF. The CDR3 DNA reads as TGCAGCGCCGCCCAAGGACTAGCTTCCTACAATGAGCAGTTCTTC.